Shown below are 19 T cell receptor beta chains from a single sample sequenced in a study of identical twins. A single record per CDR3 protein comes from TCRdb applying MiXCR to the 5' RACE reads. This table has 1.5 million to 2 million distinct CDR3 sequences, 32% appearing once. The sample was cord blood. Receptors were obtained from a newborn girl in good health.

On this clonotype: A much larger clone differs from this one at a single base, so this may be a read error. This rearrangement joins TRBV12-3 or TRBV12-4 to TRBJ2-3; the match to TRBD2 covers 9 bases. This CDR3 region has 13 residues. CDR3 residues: CGTSPRPTDTQYF. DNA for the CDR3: TGCGGGACTAGCCCCCGCCCCACAGATACGCAGTATTTT.

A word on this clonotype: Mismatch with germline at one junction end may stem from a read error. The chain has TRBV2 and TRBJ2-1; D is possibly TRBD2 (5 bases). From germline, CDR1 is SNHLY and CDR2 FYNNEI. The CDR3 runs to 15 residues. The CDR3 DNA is TGTACCAGCAGTCCCGGGGAGAGGACCTACAATGAGCAGTTCTTC. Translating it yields CTSSPGERTYNEQFF.

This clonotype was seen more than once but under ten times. Here the CDR3 DNA reads TGCGCCAGCCAGGCCAGGAACACTGAAGCTTTCTTT. It specifies CASQARNTEAFF. This rearrangement joins TRBV5-1 to TRBJ1-1; D remains unclear. CDR3 size: 12 residues. CDR1 and CDR2 (germline): SGHRS, YFSETQ. V lost 7 bases, J lost 1 base, and 8 bases lay in between.

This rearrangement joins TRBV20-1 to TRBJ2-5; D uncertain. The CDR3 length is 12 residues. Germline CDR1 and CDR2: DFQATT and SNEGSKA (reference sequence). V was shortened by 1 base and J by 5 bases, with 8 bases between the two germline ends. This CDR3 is CSARASEETQYF. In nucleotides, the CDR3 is TGCAGTGCTAGAGCAAGTGAGGAGACCCAGTACTTC.

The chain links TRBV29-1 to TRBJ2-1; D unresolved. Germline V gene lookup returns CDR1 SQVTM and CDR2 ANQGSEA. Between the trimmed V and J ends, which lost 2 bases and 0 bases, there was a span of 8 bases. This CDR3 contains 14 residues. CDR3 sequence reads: CSVEPESSYNEQFF. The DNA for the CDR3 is TGCAGCGTTGAACCCGAGAGCTCCTACAATGAGCAGTTCTTC.

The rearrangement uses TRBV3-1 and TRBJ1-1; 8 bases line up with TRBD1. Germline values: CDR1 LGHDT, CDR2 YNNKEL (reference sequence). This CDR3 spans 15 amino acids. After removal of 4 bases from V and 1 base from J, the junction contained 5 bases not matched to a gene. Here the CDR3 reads CASSRTGQANTEAFF. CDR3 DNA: TGTGCCAGCAGCCGCACGGGACAGGCGAACACTGAAGCTTTCTTT.

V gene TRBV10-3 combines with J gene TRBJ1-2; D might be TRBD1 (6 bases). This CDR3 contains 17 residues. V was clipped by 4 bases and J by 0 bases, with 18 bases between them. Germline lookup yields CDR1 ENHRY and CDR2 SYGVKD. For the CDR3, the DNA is TGTGCCATCAGTGGTAGCCCCTCGACAGGCTCTAACTATGGCTACACCTTC. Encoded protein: CAISGSPSTGSNYGYTF.

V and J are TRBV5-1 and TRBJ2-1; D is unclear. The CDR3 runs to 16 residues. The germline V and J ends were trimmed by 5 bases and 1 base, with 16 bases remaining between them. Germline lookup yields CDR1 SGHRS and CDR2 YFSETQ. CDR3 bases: TGCGCCAGCAGTAGTGCCGACTGGCGGTCCTACAATGAGCAGTTCTTC. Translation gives CASSSADWRSYNEQFF.

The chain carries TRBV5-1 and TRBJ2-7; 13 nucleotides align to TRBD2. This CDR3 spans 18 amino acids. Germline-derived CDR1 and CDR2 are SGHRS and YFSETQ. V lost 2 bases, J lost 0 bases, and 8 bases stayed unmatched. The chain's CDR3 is CASSFHYTSGRASYEQYF. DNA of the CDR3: TGCGCCAGCAGCTTCCACTATACTAGCGGGAGGGCCTCCTACGAGCAGTACTTC.

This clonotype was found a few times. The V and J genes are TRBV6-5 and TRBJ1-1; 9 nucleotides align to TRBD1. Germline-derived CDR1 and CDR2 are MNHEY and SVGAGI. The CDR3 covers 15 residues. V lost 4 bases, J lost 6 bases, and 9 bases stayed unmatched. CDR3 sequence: CASSWFTGGLAEAFF. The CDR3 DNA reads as TGTGCCAGCAGTTGGTTTACAGGGGGCTTAGCTGAAGCTTTCTTT.

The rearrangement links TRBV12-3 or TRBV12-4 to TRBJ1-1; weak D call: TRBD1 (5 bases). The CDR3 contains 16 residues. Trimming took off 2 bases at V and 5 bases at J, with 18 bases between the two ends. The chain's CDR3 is CASSLFTADTGTEAFF. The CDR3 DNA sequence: TGTGCCAGCAGTTTATTCACCGCGGACACGGGGACTGAAGCTTTCTTT.

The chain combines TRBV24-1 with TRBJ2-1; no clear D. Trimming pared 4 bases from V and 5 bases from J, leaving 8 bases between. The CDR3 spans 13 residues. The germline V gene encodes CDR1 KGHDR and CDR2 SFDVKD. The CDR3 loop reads CATSDVYDNEQFF. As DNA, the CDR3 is TGTGCCACCAGTGACGTATACGACAATGAGCAGTTCTTC.

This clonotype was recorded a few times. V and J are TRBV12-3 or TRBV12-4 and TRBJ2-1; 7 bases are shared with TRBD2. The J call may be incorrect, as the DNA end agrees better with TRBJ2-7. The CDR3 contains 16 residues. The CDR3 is CASSRTSRSSYNEQYF. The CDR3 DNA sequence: TGTGCCAGCAGTCGGACTAGTCGTAGCTCCTACAATGAGCAGTACTTC.

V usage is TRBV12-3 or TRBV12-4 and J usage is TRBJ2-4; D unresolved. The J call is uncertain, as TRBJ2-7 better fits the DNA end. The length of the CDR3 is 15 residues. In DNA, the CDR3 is TGTGCCAGCAGTTTGACCGCCCAACTAACGGACGAGCAGTACTTC. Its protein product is CASSLTAQLTDEQYF.

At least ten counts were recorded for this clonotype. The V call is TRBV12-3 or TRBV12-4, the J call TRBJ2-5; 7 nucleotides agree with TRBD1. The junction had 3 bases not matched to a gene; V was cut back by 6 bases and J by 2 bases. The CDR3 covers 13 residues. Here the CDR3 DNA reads TGTGCCAGCAGCCGGGACAGTCAAGAGACCCAGTACTTC. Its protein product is CASSRDSQETQYF.

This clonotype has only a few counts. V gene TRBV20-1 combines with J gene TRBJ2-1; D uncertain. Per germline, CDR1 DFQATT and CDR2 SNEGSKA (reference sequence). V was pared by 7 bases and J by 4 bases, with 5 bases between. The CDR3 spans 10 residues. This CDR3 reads CSGQYNEQFF. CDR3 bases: TGCAGTGGTCAGTACAATGAGCAGTTCTTC.

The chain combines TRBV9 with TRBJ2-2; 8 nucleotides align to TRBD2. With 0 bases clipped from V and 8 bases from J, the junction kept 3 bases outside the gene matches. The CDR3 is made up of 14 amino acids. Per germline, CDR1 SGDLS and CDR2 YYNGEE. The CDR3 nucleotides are TGTGCCAGCAGCGTAGCGGGAGGGAATGGGGAGCTGTTTTTT. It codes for CASSVAGGNGELFF.

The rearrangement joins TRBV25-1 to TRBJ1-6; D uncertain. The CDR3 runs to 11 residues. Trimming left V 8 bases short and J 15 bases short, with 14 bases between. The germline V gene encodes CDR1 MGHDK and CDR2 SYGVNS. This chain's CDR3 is CASSLYRHLHF. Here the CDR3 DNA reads TGTGCCAGCTCCCTTTACAGACACCTCCACTTT.

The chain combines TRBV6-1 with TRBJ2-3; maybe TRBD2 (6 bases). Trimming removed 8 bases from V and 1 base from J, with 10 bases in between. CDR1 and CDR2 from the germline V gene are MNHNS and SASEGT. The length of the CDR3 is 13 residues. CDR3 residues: CASEERGTDTQYF. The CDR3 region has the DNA TGTGCCAGCGAGGAGCGGGGCACAGATACGCAGTATTTT.